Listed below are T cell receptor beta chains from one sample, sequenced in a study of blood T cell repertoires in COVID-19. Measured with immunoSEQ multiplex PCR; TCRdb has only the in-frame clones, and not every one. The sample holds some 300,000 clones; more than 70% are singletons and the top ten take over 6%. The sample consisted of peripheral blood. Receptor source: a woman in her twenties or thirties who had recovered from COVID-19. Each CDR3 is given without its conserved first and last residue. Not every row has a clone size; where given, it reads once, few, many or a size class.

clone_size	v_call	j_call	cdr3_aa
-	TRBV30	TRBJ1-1	AWGGLNTEAF
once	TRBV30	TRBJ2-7	AWSVMTGGPYEQY
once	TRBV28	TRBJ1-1	ASMEGNTEAF
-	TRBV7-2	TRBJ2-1	AAGQVNYNEQF
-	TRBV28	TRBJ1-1	ASSSVGTSNTEAF
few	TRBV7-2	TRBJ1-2	ASSPGVSSFYGYT
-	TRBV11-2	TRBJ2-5	ASSLVAGVDWTQY
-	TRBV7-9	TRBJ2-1	ASSSINLQGNNEQF
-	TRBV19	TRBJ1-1	ASSSTTGGGTEAF
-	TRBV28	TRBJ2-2	ASSLPRGFGTGELF
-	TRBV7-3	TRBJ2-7	ASSQSGLSYEQY
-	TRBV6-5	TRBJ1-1	ASSPLRPGSTEAF
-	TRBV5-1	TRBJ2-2	ASSSGTGVATGELF